The 21 T cell receptor beta chains below all came from one sample that was sequenced in a study of T cell responses to AZD1222 COVID-19 vaccine. Clones were sequenced by immunoSEQ multiplex PCR, and TCRdb holds only the in-frame ones, with some missing. The profile shows more than 140,000 clones, 70% to 90% of them singletons. The material was peripheral blood, obtained on day 0 of MenACWY control vaccination. These receptors were collected from an adult in good health.

The rearrangement joins TRBV19 to TRBJ2-2; the match to TRBD1 covers 10 bases. The germline V gene has CDR1 LNHDA and CDR2 SQIVND (reference sequence). The CDR3 sequence is 16 residues long. Trimming took 9 bases from V and 7 from J; bases not matched to a gene: 14. Here the CDR3 reads CARAGTGVLPFGELFF. The CDR3 DNA follows: TGTGCCAGGGCGGGGACAGGGGTTCTCCCTTTCGGGGAGCTGTTTTTT. The whole variable domain, remainder taken from reference TRBV19 and TRBJ2-2, is DGGITQSPKYLFRKEGQNVTLSCEQNLNHDAMYWYRQDPGQGLRLIYYSQIVNDFQKGDIAEGYSVSREKKESFPLTVTSAQKNPTAFYLCARAGTGVLPFGELFFGEGSRLTVL.

This chain joins TRBV3-1 (or the pseudogene TRBV3-2) and TRBJ1-6; D is unclear. Trimming removed 1 base from V and 12 bases from J, with 25 bases in between. The germline V gene has CDR1 LGHDT and CDR2 YNNKEL (reference sequence). The CDR3 is 18 residues long. The CDR3 DNA is TGTGCCAGCAGCCAAGGGTTAGAGCGCCAGGATCCCGATGTACCCCTCCACTTT. It translates to CASSQGLERQDPDVPLHF.

Note on this clone: One junction end disagrees with the germline gene, perhaps due to a read error. V is TRBV28 and J is TRBJ2-5, with D unclear. This CDR3 region has 12 residues. CDR1 and CDR2 from the germline V gene are MDHEN and SYDVKM. Here the CDR3 DNA reads TGTGCCAGCAGTTCCCCGGGCCCTCTCCGGAACTTC. Translated, it gives CASSSPGPLRNF.

V is TRBV27 and J is TRBJ2-7; D not certain. The CDR3 is 15 residues long. The germline V gene has CDR1 MNHEY and CDR2 SMNVEV (reference sequence). V was trimmed by 2 bases and J by 5 bases, leaving 16 bases between them. The CDR3 loop is CASSLRYLAGNEQYF. CDR3 in DNA: TGTGCCAGCAGTTTACGCTATCTGGCAGGCAACGAGCAGTACTTC.

CDR3 region: CASSQDLTSGGHAGHTQYF. CDR3 nucleotide sequence: TGCGCCAGCAGCCAAGATTTGACTAGCGGGGGGCATGCAGGTCATACGCAGTATTTT. The rearrangement links TRBV4-3 to TRBJ2-3; 13 bases fit TRBD2. CDR1 is LGHNA and CDR2 is YSLEER in the germline V gene. V lost 0 bases, J lost 7 bases, and 13 bases stayed unmatched. CDR3 length equals 19 residues.

This chain joins TRBV7-9 and TRBJ2-6; maybe TRBD2 (6 bases). V lost 10 bases to trimming and J lost 0 bases, with 7 bases between them. This CDR3 spans 13 amino acids. In germline, CDR1 is SEHNR, CDR2 FQNEAQ (reference sequence). CDR3 bases: TGTGCCACCGGGGGCTCTGGGGCCAACGTCCTGACTTTC. Translation: CATGGSGANVLTF. The whole variable domain, filled in from reference TRBV7-9 and TRBJ2-6, reads DTGVSQNPRHKITKRGQNVTFRCDPISEHNRLYWYRQTLGQGPEFLTYFQNEAQLEKSRLLSDRFSAERPKGSFSTLEIQRTEQGDSAMYLCATGGSGANVLTFGAGSRLTVL.

This sequence joins TRBV25-1 and TRBJ1-6, with D uncertain. Germline V gene data show CDR1 as MGHDK and CDR2 as SYGVNS. The CDR3 extends over 13 amino acids. With 6 bases removed from V and 10 bases from J, the gap between germline ends came to 13 bases. The CDR3, as DNA: TGTGCCAGCAGCTACGTCACCGCCTCACCCCTCCACTTT. Its protein product is CASSYVTASPLHF.

V and J are TRBV5-6 and TRBJ1-5; D is perhaps TRBD1 (5 bases). Trimming pared 4 bases from V and 11 bases from J, leaving 22 bases between. From germline, CDR1 is SGHDT and CDR2 YYEEEE. There are 15 residues in the CDR3. CDR3 sequence reads: CASSPRGGTKRTQHF. CDR3 bases: TGTGCCAGCAGCCCTCGGGGGGGAACGAAGCGGACCCAGCATTTT.

The J gene is TRBJ1-2, the V gene TRBV5-5; 11 positions match TRBD1. The CDR3 sequence is 15 residues long. Per germline, CDR1 SGHKS and CDR2 YYEKEE (reference sequence). Trimming at V came to 4 bases and at J to 5 bases, leaving 7 bases not matched to a gene. The CDR3 loop reads CASSVLGTGGYGYTF. Here the CDR3 DNA reads TGTGCCAGCAGCGTCCTGGGGACAGGGGGGTATGGCTACACCTTC.

The chain joins TRBV3-1 (or the pseudogene TRBV3-2) to TRBJ1-6; D is possibly TRBD1 (6 bases). Trimming left V 4 bases short and J 5 bases short, with 12 bases between. Germline V gene sequence: CDR1 LGHDT, CDR2 YNNKEL (reference sequence). The CDR3 runs to 15 residues. DNA of the CDR3: TGTGCCAGCAGCCTGAACAGGGCTCATAATTCACCCCTCCACTTT. Protein sequence: CASSLNRAHNSPLHF.

The rearrangement links TRBV5-1 to TRBJ1-1; D is possibly TRBD1 (6 bases). The germline V gene encodes CDR1 SGHRS and CDR2 YFSETQ. Deletions cut 4 bases from V and 4 bases from J, with 17 bases between. The CDR3 loop spans 15 amino acids. Written as DNA, the CDR3 is TGCGCCAGCAGCCCTGGACACAGGGTGGCCACTGAAGCTTTCTTT. Its protein is CASSPGHRVATEAFF.

The chain links TRBV7-2 to TRBJ2-2, with D perhaps matching TRBD2 (6 bases). The CDR3 covers 16 residues. Trimming took 6 bases from V and 4 from J, leaving 18 bases between them. Germline V lookup: CDR1 SGHTA, CDR2 FQGNSA. CDR3 amino acids: CASRRTLAYGTGELFF. The CDR3 bases are TGTGCCAGCAGACGAACGCTAGCGTATGGCACCGGGGAGCTGTTTTTT.

The chain combines TRBV7-9 with TRBJ2-2; 11 bases fit TRBD2. The CDR3 sequence is 16 residues long. The V and J ends lost 2 bases and 6 bases, in that order; junction bases with no gene match: 5. CDR1 and CDR2 from the germline V gene are SEHNR and FQNEAQ (reference sequence). CDR3 sequence: CASSLTLAGGAGELFF. CDR3 in DNA: TGTGCCAGCAGCTTAACCTTAGCGGGAGGGGCCGGGGAGCTGTTTTTT.

In its sample, this clone was seen a few times. The chain links TRBV18 to TRBJ2-7; TRBD2 aligns across 7 bases. V lost 3 bases, J lost 3 bases, and 8 bases stayed unmatched. Germline V gene lookup returns CDR1 KGHSH and CDR2 LQKENI. This CDR3 region has 15 residues. The DNA for the CDR3 is TGTGCCAGCTCACCCACTAGCGCTCCCCGCTACGAGCAGTACTTC. Encoded protein: CASSPTSAPRYEQYF.

V usage is TRBV7-9 and J usage is TRBJ1-5, with D unclear. V was cut by 6 bases and J by 6 bases, with 9 bases left in between. The germline gives CDR1 SEHNR, CDR2 FQNEAQ (reference sequence). This CDR3 has 12 residues. Here the CDR3 DNA reads TGTGCCAGCAGTGATGGGAGTCAGCCCCAGCATTTT. Protein product: CASSDGSQPQHF.

V and J are TRBV29-1 and TRBJ1-1; D is uncertain. This CDR3 spans 11 amino acids. The germline V gene encodes CDR1 SQVTM and CDR2 ANQGSEA. Trimming stripped 5 bases from V and 5 bases from J, with 9 bases between. The CDR3 sequence is CSVSSWTEAFF. Written as DNA, the CDR3 is TGCAGCGTTTCCTCCTGGACTGAAGCTTTCTTT.

The chain carries TRBV5-1 and TRBJ2-1; no definite D call. Deletions cut 0 bases from V and 4 bases from J, with 8 bases between. The CDR3 is 14 amino acids. Germline CDR1 and CDR2: SGHRS and YFSETQ. CDR3 in DNA: TGCGCCAGCAGCTTGGCTCCCTCGTACAATGAGCAGTTCTTC. Protein sequence: CASSLAPSYNEQFF.

This chain connects TRBV3-1 (or the pseudogene TRBV3-2) to TRBJ2-1; D not certain. CDR1 LGHDT and CDR2 YNNKEL come from the germline V gene (reference sequence). V lost 0 bases and J lost 0, with 9 bases in between. The CDR3 is 16 residues long. The CDR3 coding sequence is TGTGCCAGCAGCCAAGATACCCAAAGCTCCTACAATGAGCAGTTCTTC. Translating gives CASSQDTQSSYNEQFF.

This chain connects TRBV7-2 to TRBJ1-3, with a tentative D call TRBD1 (6 bases). The germline V gene has CDR1 SGHTA and CDR2 FQGNSA. V gave up 4 bases and J gave up 0 bases, with 10 bases separating them. The CDR3 contains 15 residues. For the CDR3, the DNA is TGTGCCAGCAGCTCTGACAGGTTCTCTGGAAACACCATATATTTT. Translated: CASSSDRFSGNTIYF.

V is TRBV11-3 and J is TRBJ1-1, with D possibly TRBD1 on 6 matching bases. V lost 5 bases and J lost 7, with 17 bases in between. CDR3 length equals 14 residues. The germline V gene encodes CDR1 SGHNT and CDR2 YENEEA. The CDR3 DNA follows: TGTGCCAGCAGCCCTGGGGGGCAAAGAGATGAAGCTTTCTTT. Its protein is CASSPGGQRDEAFF. Together with reference TRBV11-3 and TRBJ1-1, the CDR3 gives the full variable domain: EAGVVQSPRYKIIEKKQPVAFWCNPISGHNTLYWYLQNLGQGPELLIRYENEEAVDDSQLPKDRFSAERLKGVDSTLKIQPAELGDSAVYLCASSPGGQRDEAFFGQGTRLTVV.

This clone was seen only once. This sequence joins TRBV5-1 and TRBJ2-7; D uncertain. The CDR3 consists of 14 residues. CDR1 SGHRS and CDR2 YFSETQ come from the germline V gene. The ends were cut back, 0 bases at V and 1 base at J, with 8 bases in the middle. CDR3 sequence reads: CASSLEAASYEQYF. DNA of the CDR3: TGCGCCAGCAGCTTGGAGGCCGCATCCTACGAGCAGTACTTC.